The 27 T cell receptor beta chains listed next were all sequenced from one sample in a study of cytomegalovirus exposure and HLA in healthy donors. Primers: 60 Vbeta forward and 13 Jbeta reverse. Method: immunoSEQ multiplex PCR; TCRdb's copy keeps in-frame clones and lacks some. In total, the table holds about 140,000 clones. What was sequenced was PBMCs. These receptor sequences come from a man aged 35 to 55 in good health and CMV-seronegative.

The chain combines TRBV4-1 with TRBJ2-3, with TRBD2 matching over 10 bases. The CDR3 runs 18 residues. V lost 3 bases, J lost 1 base, and 10 bases stayed unmatched. Germline CDR1 is MGHRA and CDR2 is YSYEKL. CDR3 loop: CASSHPPSGGLGTDTQYF. Here the CDR3 DNA reads TGCGCCAGCAGCCATCCTCCTAGCGGGGGTTTGGGCACAGATACGCAGTATTTT.

The chain is built from TRBV28 and TRBJ1-2; D perhaps matches TRBD1 (6 bases). The germline V gene has CDR1 MDHEN and CDR2 SYDVKM. This CDR3 region has 15 residues. Between the trimmed V and J ends, which lost 2 bases and 5 bases, there was a span of 15 bases. The CDR3 nucleotides read TGTGCCAGCAGTTTAGAGGGGGGGTGGGCTTATGGCTACACCTTC. Translating it yields CASSLEGGWAYGYTF.

The rearrangement uses TRBV7-2 and TRBJ2-7; D perhaps matches TRBD1 (6 bases). Germline-derived CDR1 and CDR2 are SGHTA and FQGNSA. CDR3 length: 14 residues. V was shortened by 6 bases and J by 1 base, with 13 bases between the two germline ends. This CDR3 is CASSFDRTSYEQYF. The CDR3 DNA reads TGTGCCAGCAGTTTTGACAGGACTTCCTACGAGCAGTACTTC.

The rearrangement joins TRBV6-5 to TRBJ2-7; tentative D call: TRBD1 (5 bases). This CDR3 contains 15 residues. Trimming removed 6 bases at V and 0 bases at J, with 15 bases between. Germline V gene sequence: CDR1 MNHEY, CDR2 SVGAGI. The CDR3: CASSLWTLSSYEQYF. The CDR3 region has the DNA TGTGCCAGCAGCCTGTGGACACTGAGCTCCTACGAGCAGTACTTC.

The rearrangement uses TRBV6-1 and TRBJ1-1; unclear D gene. With 2 bases removed from V and 0 bases from J, the gap between germline ends came to 16 bases. The CDR3 runs 17 residues. Germline lookup yields CDR1 MNHNS and CDR2 SASEGT. CDR3 nucleotide sequence: TGTGCCAGCAGTGAATATATCGACGAGGGCCTGAACACTGAAGCTTTCTTT. Amino acids: CASSEYIDEGLNTEAFF.

J is TRBJ2-1 and V is TRBV7-9, with 12 bases identical to TRBD2. V lost 4 bases, J lost 5 bases, and 3 bases stayed unmatched. The CDR3 loop spans 15 amino acids. CDR1 and CDR2 (germline): SEHNR, FQNEAQ (reference sequence). The CDR3 reads CASSSSGGAHNEQFF. CDR3 in DNA: TGTGCCAGCAGCTCTAGCGGGGGGGCCCACAATGAGCAGTTCTTC.

The J gene is TRBJ2-5, the V gene TRBV9; 7 bases are shared with TRBD2. J gave up 4 bases and V 2 bases, and 8 bases lay outside the gene matches. CDR3 length: 15 amino acids. Germline CDR1 SGDLS, CDR2 YYNGEE. The CDR3 nucleotides read TGTGCCAGCAGCGTTGGGACGGGGGGAACAGAGACCCAGTACTTC. This sequence encodes CASSVGTGGTETQYF. Supplemented by reference TRBV9 and TRBJ2-5, the full variable domain reads DSGVTQTPKHLITATGQRVTLRCSPRSGDLSVYWYQQSLDQGLQFLIQYYNGEERAKGNILERFSAQQFPDLHSELNLSSLELGDSALYFCASSVGTGGTETQYFGPGTRLLVL.

The rearrangement joins TRBV6-5 to TRBJ1-2; 10 nucleotides line up with TRBD1. Trimming took 5 bases from V and 8 from J; bases not matched to a gene: 8. CDR3 size: 14 residues. CDR1 is MNHEY and CDR2 is SVGAGI in the germline V gene. CDR3 region: CASSVTGTGVGYTF. CDR3 bases: TGTGCCAGCAGTGTTACTGGGACAGGGGTCGGCTACACCTTC.

CDR3 sequence: CASSPGQGSYEQYF. CDR3 coding DNA: TGTGCCAGCAGCCCCGGACAGGGATCCTACGAGCAGTACTTC. The V and J genes are TRBV5-6 and TRBJ2-7; 8 bases line up with TRBD1. J was trimmed by 1 base and V by 4 bases; bases with no gene match: 4. From germline, CDR1 is SGHDT and CDR2 YYEEEE. The CDR3 has 14 residues. Supplemented by reference TRBV5-6 and TRBJ2-7, the full variable domain reads DAGVTQSPTHLIKTRGQQVTLRCSPKSGHDTVSWYQQALGQGPQFIFQYYEEEERQRGNFPDRFSGHQFPNYSSELNVNALLLGDSALYLCASSPGQGSYEQYFGPGTRLTVT.

The chain carries TRBV13 and TRBJ1-3; D is perhaps TRBD1 (6 bases). V gave up 5 bases and J gave up 0 bases, with 11 bases separating them. The CDR3 is 15 residues long. Germline CDR1 reads PRHDT; CDR2 reads FYEKMQ (reference sequence). The CDR3, as DNA: TGTGCCAGCAGCCCGACAGGCCTCTCTGGAAACACCATATATTTT. It yields the protein CASSPTGLSGNTIYF. Together with reference TRBV13 and TRBJ1-3, the CDR3 gives the full variable domain: AAGVIQSPRHLIKEKRETATLKCYPIPRHDTVYWYQQGPGQDPQFLISFYEKMQSDKGSIPDRFSAQQFSDYHSELNMSSLELGDSALYFCASSPTGLSGNTIYFGEGSWLTVV.

The chain combines TRBV5-4 with TRBJ2-7; TRBD1 might be the D (6 bases). The CDR3 consists of 13 residues. Trimming took off 3 bases at V and 2 bases at J, with 9 bases between the two ends. Germline loops: CDR1 SGHNT, CDR2 YYREEE (reference sequence). DNA for the CDR3: TGTGCCAGCAGCTCGAAGGGGGCCTACGAGCAGTACTTC. Protein product: CASSSKGAYEQYF.

This chain links TRBV7-2 with TRBJ1-2; no reliable D call. CDR1 and CDR2 (germline): SGHTA, FQGNSA. V was shortened by 5 bases and J by 8 bases, with 18 bases between the two germline ends. The CDR3 contains 14 residues. CDR3 sequence (DNA): TGTGCCAGCAGCCCTGCGCGGGGATCTTTGGGCTACACCTTC. Encoded protein: CASSPARGSLGYTF.

As to this clone: The junction does not match germline at one end; this may be a read error. The chain joins TRBV10-3 to TRBJ1-5, with TRBD1 matching 9 bases. From germline, CDR1 is ENHRY and CDR2 SYGVKD. This CDR3 region has 18 residues. The CDR3: CAIGDPGQGYYSNQPQHF. In nucleotides, the CDR3 is TGTGCCATCGGTGATCCGGGACAGGGCTATTATAGCAATCAGCCCCAGCATTTT.

This chain uses TRBV7-2 with TRBJ2-3; D is perhaps TRBD2 (6 bases). CDR1 SGHTA and CDR2 FQGNSA come from the germline V gene. V was trimmed by 4 bases and J by 0 bases, leaving 11 bases between them. The CDR3 loop spans 15 amino acids. This chain's CDR3 is CASSSGGISTDTQYF. DNA of the CDR3: TGTGCCAGCAGCTCTGGGGGGATTAGCACAGATACGCAGTATTTT.

This sequence joins TRBV12-5 and TRBJ2-5, with 7 nucleotides matching TRBD2. CDR1 and CDR2 (germline): LGHNT, FRNRAP. V shed 1 base, J shed 11 bases, and the junction held 10 bases outside the gene matches. CDR3 size: 14 residues. The CDR3 DNA reads TGTGCTAGTGGTTTGGCTAGCGGTCCTACGGAGCAGTACTTC. Its translation is CASGLASGPTEQYF.

The rearrangement uses TRBV19 and TRBJ2-7, with a tentative D call TRBD1 (6 bases). V was pared by 1 base and J by 0 bases, with 16 bases between. The CDR3 runs to 17 residues. Germline values: CDR1 LNHDA, CDR2 SQIVND (reference sequence). This chain's CDR3 is CASSIGWRTESSYEQYF. Here the CDR3 DNA reads TGTGCCAGTAGTATAGGTTGGAGGACAGAGAGCTCCTACGAGCAGTACTTC.

J is TRBJ2-7 and V is TRBV6-1; the D is unclear. CDR1 is MNHNS, CDR2 SASEGT, per germline. The CDR3 is 12 residues long. The V end was cut by 4 bases, the J end by 2 bases, with 6 bases between. CDR3 coding DNA: TGTGCCAGCAGTGTCCTAGCCTACGAGCAGTACTTC. This gives the protein CASSVLAYEQYF.

The chain has TRBV18 and TRBJ1-2; the D is unclear. The CDR3 totals 14 residues. From germline, CDR1 is KGHSH and CDR2 LQKENI. V was clipped by 3 bases and J by 7 bases, with 15 bases between them. DNA of the CDR3: TGTGCCAGCTCACCCTTTTCCGAGGTGGGTGGCTACACCTTC. Protein sequence: CASSPFSEVGGYTF.

The chain joins TRBV5-1 to TRBJ2-2; the D gene is possibly TRBD1 (5 bases). Germline CDR1 and CDR2: SGHRS and YFSETQ. V was shortened by 0 bases and J by 7 bases, with 10 bases between the two germline ends. There are 14 residues in the CDR3. As DNA, the CDR3 is TGCGCCAGCAGCTTGGGCAGGGCTGTCGGGGAGCTGTTTTTT. The encoded protein is CASSLGRAVGELFF.

The rearrangement uses TRBV19 and TRBJ2-7; TRBD1 matches 9 bases. There are 12 residues in the CDR3. The germline gives CDR1 LNHDA, CDR2 SQIVND (reference sequence). J gave up 1 base and V 8 bases, and 0 bases lay outside the gene matches. CDR3 sequence: CASGTGSYEQYF. CDR3 DNA sequence: TGTGCCAGTGGGACAGGGTCCTACGAGCAGTACTTC. The full variable domain, in which reference TRBV19 and TRBJ2-7 provide the parts outside the CDR3, is DGGITQSPKYLFRKEGQNVTLSCEQNLNHDAMYWYRQDPGQGLRLIYYSQIVNDFQKGDIAEGYSVSREKKESFPLTVTSAQKNPTAFYLCASGTGSYEQYFGPGTRLTVT.

The chain recombines TRBV18 with TRBJ2-7, with D possibly being TRBD1 (6 bases). Between the trimmed V and J ends, which lost 3 bases and 3 bases, there was a span of 9 bases. The CDR3 runs 13 residues. Germline lookup yields CDR1 KGHSH and CDR2 LQKENI. The CDR3 sequence is CASSPGHLYEQYF. The CDR3 region has the DNA TGTGCCAGCTCACCGGGACACCTCTACGAGCAGTACTTC.

The chain couples TRBV9 to TRBJ1-4; D is possibly TRBD1 (6 bases). Trimming took 2 bases from V and 8 from J, leaving 13 bases between them. The germline V gene has CDR1 SGDLS and CDR2 YYNGEE. CDR3 size: 14 residues. For the CDR3, the DNA is TGTGCCAGCAGCGTGACAGGTGCGAAGGAAAAACTGTTTTTT. Protein product: CASSVTGAKEKLFF.

The CDR3 sequence is CASGLGQNYGYTF. CDR3 coding DNA: TGTGCTAGTGGTTTGGGCCAGAACTATGGCTACACCTTC. This chain connects TRBV12-5 to TRBJ1-2; D remains ambiguous. The CDR3 runs to 13 residues. Trimming took 1 base from V and 2 from J, leaving 5 bases between them. In germline, CDR1 is LGHNT, CDR2 FRNRAP.

The V gene is TRBV23-1, the J gene TRBJ1-5; D possibly corresponds to TRBD1 (5 bases). TRBV23-1 is recorded as an ORF, its role being uncertain. Trimming shortened V by 0 bases and J by 1 base, and 10 bases separated the two germline ends. The CDR3 consists of 16 residues. The CDR3 loop is CASSQSGRVSNQPQHF. The CDR3 nucleotides read TGCGCCAGCAGTCAATCTGGCAGGGTGAGCAATCAGCCCCAGCATTTT.

The rearrangement joins TRBV2 to TRBJ2-1; a possible D gene is TRBD1 (5 bases). The CDR3 contains 11 residues. Trimming removed 8 bases from V and 7 bases from J, with 9 bases in between. Germline CDR1 and CDR2: SNHLY and FYNNEI. The CDR3 DNA is TGTGCCAGCGAACAGGTGAATGAGCAGTTCTTC. Protein sequence: CASEQVNEQFF.

This rearrangement joins TRBV7-7 to TRBJ2-1; 9 bases line up with TRBD2. V lost 5 bases to trimming and J lost 9 bases; unmatched junction nucleotides: 8. The CDR3 spans 14 residues. Looked up from germline, CDR1 is SSHAT and CDR2 is FNYEAQ (reference sequence). This CDR3 is CASSAGGLATEQFF. The CDR3 nucleotides are TGTGCCAGCAGCGCGGGAGGGTTAGCGACTGAGCAGTTCTTC.

Worth noting for this clone: Relative to the germline gene, one junction end is altered; a read error may explain this. V and J are TRBV14 and TRBJ1-6; TRBD1 aligns across 7 bases. The germline CDR1 and CDR2 sequences are SGHDN and FVKESK. CDR3 length: 16 amino acids. The CDR3 region is CASSVRDSLYNSPLNF. CDR3 in DNA: TGTGCCAGCAGCGTCCGGGACAGCCTTTATAATTCACCCCTCAACTTT.